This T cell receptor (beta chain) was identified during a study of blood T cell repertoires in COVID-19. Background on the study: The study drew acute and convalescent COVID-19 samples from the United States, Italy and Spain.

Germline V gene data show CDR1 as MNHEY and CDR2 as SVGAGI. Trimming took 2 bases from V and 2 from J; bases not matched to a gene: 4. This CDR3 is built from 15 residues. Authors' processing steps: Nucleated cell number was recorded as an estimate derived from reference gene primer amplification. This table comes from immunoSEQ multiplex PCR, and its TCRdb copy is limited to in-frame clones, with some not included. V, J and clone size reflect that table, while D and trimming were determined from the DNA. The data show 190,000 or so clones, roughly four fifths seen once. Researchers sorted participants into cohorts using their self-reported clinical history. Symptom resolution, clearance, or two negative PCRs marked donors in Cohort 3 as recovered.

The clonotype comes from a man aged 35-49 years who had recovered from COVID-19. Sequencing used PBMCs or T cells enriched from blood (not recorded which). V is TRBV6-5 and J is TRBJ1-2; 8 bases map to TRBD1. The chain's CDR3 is CASSYVDRGNYGYTF. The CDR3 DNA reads TGTGCCAGCAGTTACGTCGACAGGGGAAACTATGGCTACACCTTC.